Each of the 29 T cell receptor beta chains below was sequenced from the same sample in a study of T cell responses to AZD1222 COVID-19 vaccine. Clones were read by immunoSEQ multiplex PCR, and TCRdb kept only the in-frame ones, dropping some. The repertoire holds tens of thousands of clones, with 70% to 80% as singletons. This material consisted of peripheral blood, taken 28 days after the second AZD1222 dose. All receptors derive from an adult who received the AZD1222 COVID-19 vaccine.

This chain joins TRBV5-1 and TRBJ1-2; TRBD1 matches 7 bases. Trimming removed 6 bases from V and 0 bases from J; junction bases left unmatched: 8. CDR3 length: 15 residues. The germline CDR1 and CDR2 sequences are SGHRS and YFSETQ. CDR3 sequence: CASKTGTDTNYGYTF. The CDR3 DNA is TGCGCCAGCAAGACGGGGACAGACACTAACTATGGCTACACCTTC.

The CDR3 sequence: CASSETSYGYTF. The CDR3 bases are TGTGCCAGCAGTGAAACTAGCTATGGCTACACCTTC. This sequence joins TRBV2 and TRBJ1-2; D gene ambiguous. CDR3 length equals 12 residues. Trimming stripped 2 bases from V and 4 bases from J, with 5 bases between. Per the germline V gene, CDR1 is SNHLY and CDR2 is FYNNEI.

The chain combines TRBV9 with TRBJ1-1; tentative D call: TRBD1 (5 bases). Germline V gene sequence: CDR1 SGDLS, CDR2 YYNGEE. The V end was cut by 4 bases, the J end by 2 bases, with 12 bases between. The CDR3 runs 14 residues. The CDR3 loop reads CASSRGVANTEAFF. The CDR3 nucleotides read TGTGCCAGCAGCCGGGGGGTGGCAAACACTGAAGCTTTCTTT.

In nucleotides, the CDR3 is TGTGCCAGCAGCCAAAGGCAGGGCAATTCACCCCTCCACTTT. Protein sequence: CASSQRQGNSPLHF. The chain links TRBV3-1 (or the pseudogene TRBV3-2) to TRBJ1-6; D perhaps matches TRBD1 (5 bases). The V end lost 2 bases, the J end lost 7 bases, and 9 bases lay between the germline ends. CDR1 is LGHDT, CDR2 YNNKEL, per germline (reference sequence). The CDR3 covers 14 residues.

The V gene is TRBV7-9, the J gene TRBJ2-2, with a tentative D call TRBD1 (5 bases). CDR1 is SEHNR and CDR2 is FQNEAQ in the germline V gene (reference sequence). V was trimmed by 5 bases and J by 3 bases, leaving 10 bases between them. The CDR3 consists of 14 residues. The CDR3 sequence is CASSPDSYTGELFF. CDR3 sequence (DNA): TGTGCCAGCAGCCCAGACAGCTACACCGGGGAGCTGTTTTTT.

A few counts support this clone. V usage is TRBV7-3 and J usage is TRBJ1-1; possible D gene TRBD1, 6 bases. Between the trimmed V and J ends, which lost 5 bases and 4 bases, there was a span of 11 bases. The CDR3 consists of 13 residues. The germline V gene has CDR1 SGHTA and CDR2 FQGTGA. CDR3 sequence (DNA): TGTGCCAGCAGCAAAAACAGGGCCACTGAAGCTTTCTTT. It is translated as CASSKNRATEAFF.

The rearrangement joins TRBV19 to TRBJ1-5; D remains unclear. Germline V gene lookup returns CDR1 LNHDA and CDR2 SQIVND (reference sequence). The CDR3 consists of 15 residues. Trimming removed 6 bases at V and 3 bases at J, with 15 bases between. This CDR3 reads CASSPWAANNQPQHF. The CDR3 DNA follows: TGTGCCAGTAGCCCCTGGGCAGCGAACAATCAGCCCCAGCATTTT.

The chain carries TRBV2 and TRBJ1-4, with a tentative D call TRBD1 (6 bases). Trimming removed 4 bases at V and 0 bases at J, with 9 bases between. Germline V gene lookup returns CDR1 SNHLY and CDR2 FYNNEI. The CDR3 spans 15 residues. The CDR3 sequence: CASSVGAATNEKLFF. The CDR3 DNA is TGTGCCAGCAGTGTGGGGGCTGCAACTAATGAAAAACTGTTTTTT. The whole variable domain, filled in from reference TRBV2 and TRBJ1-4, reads EPEVTQTPSHQVTQMGQEVILRCVPISNHLYFYWYRQILGQKVEFLVSFYNNEISEKSEIFDDQFSVERPDGSNFTLKIRSTKLEDSAMYFCASSVGAATNEKLFFGSGTQLSVL.

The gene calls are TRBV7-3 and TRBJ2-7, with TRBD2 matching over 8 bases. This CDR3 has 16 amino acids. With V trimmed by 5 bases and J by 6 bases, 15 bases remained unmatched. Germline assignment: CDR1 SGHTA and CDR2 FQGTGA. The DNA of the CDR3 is TGTGCCAGCAGCCCGGGAACGGGGGGGAGCGGTAGCGAGCAGTACTTC. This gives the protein CASSPGTGGSGSEQYF.

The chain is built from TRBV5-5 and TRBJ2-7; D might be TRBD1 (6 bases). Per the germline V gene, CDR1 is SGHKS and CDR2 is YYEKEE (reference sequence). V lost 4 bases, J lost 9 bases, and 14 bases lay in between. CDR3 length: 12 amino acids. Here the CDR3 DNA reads TGTGCCAGCAGCCCGTCAGGGGTCGGGCAGTACTTC. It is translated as CASSPSGVGQYF.

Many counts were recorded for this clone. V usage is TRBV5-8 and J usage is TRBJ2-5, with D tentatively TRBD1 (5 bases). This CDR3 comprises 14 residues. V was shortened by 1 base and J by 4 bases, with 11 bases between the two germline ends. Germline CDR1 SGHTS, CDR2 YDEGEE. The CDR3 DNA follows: TGTGCCAGCAGCTTGTCTCCTAGGGGAGAGACCCAGTACTTC. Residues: CASSLSPRGETQYF.

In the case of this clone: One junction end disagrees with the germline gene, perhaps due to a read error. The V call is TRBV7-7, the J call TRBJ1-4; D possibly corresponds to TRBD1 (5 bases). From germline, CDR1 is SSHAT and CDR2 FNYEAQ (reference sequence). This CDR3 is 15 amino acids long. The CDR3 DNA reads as TGTGCTAGCAGCCCCATGGTGGGGGAGGTTGGAAAACTGTTTTTT. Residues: CASSPMVGEVGKLFF.

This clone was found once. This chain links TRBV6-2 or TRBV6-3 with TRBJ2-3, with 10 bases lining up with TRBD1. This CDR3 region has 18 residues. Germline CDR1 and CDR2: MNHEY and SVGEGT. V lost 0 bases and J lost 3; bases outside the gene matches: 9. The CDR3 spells CASSYSWGQGLRTDTQYF. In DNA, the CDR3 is TGTGCCAGCAGTTACTCCTGGGGACAGGGGCTGAGGACAGATACGCAGTATTTT.

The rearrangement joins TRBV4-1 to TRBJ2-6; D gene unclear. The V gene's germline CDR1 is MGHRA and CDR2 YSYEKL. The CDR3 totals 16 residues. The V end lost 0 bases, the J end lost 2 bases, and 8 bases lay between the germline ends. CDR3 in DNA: TGCGCCAGCAGCCAAGAGAGATTTACTGGGGCCAACGTCCTGACTTTC. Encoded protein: CASSQERFTGANVLTF.

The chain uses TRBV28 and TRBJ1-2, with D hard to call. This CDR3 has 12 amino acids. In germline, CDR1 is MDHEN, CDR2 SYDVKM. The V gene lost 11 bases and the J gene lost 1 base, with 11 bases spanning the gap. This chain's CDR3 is CASGSDNYGYTF. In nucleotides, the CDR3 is TGTGCCTCGGGGTCGGATAACTATGGCTACACCTTC.

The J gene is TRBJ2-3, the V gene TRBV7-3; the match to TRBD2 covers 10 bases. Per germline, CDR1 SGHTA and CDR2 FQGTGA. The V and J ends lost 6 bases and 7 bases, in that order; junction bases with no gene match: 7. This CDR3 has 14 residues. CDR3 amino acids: CASSLSGGTNTQYF. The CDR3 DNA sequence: TGTGCCAGCAGTCTTAGCGGGGGGACTAATACGCAGTATTTT.

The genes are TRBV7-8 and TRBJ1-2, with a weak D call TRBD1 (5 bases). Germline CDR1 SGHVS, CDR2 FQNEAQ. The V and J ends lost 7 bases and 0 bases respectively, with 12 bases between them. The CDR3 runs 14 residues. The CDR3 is CASNRDGANYGYTF. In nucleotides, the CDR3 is TGTGCCAGCAACCGGGACGGAGCTAACTATGGCTACACCTTC.

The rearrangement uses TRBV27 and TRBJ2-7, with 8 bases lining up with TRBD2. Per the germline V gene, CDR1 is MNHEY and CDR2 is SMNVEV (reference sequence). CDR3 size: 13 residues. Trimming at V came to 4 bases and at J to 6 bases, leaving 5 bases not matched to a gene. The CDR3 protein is CASSSGLAGEQYF. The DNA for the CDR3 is TGTGCCAGCAGTTCTGGACTAGCTGGCGAGCAGTACTTC.

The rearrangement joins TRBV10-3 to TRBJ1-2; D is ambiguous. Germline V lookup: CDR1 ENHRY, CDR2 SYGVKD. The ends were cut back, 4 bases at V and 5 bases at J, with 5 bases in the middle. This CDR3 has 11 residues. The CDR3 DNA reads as TGTGCCATCAGTGCGGAATATGGCTACACCTTC. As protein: CAISAEYGYTF.

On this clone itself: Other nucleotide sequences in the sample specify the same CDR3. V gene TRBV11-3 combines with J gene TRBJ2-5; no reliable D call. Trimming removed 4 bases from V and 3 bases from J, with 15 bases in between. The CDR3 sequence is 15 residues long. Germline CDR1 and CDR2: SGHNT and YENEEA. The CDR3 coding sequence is TGTGCCAGCAGCTCCCCAATAGGTTACAAAGAGACCCAGTACTTC. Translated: CASSSPIGYKETQYF.

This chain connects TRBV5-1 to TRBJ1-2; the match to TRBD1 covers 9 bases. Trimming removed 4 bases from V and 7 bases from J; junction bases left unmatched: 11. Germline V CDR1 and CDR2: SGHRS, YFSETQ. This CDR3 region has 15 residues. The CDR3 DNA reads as TGCGCCAGCAGCCCGGGACAGGGCAGGCAAGCTGGCTACACCTTC. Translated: CASSPGQGRQAGYTF. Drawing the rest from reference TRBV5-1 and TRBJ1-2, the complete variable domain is KAGVTQTPRYLIKTRGQQVTLSCSPISGHRSVSWYQQTPGQGLQFLFEYFSETQRNKGNFPGRFSGRQFSNSRSEMNVSTLELGDSALYLCASSPGQGRQAGYTFGSGTRLTVV.

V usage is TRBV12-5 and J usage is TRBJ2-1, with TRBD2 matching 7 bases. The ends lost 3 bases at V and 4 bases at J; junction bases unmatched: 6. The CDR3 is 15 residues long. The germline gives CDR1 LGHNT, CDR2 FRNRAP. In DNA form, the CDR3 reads TGTGCTAGTGGTTTCGGTGGGGGGGAGTACAATGAGCAGTTCTTC. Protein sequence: CASGFGGGEYNEQFF.

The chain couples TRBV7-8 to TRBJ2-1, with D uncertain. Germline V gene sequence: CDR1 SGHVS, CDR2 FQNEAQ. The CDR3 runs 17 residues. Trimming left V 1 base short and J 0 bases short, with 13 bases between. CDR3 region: CASSLVTLQSSYNEQFF. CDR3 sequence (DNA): TGTGCCAGCAGCTTAGTCACCCTACAGAGCTCCTACAATGAGCAGTTCTTC.

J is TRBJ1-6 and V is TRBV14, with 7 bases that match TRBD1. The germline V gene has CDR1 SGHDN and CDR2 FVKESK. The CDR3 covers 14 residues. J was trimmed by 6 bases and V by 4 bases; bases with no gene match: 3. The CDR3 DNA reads TGTGCCAGCAGCCCGAACAGGGGTAATTCACCCCTCCACTTT. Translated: CASSPNRGNSPLHF.

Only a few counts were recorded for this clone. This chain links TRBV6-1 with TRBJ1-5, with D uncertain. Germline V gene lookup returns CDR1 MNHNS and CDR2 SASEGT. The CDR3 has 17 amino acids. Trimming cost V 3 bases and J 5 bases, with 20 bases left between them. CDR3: CASSDVPGLGSHQPQHF. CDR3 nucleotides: TGTGCCAGCAGTGATGTTCCAGGATTGGGGTCCCATCAGCCCCAGCATTTT.

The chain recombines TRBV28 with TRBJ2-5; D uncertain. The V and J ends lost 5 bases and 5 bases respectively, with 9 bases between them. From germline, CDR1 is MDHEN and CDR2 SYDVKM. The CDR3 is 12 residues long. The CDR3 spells CASSQEMETQYF. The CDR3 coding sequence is TGTGCCAGCAGTCAAGAGATGGAGACCCAGTACTTC.

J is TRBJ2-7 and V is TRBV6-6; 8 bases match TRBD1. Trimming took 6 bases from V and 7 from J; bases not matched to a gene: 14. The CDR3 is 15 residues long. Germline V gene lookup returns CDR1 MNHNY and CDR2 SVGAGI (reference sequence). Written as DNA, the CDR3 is TGTGCCAGCAGCCATCCTCGGGGGACAGGAGATGAGCAGTACTTC. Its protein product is CASSHPRGTGDEQYF.

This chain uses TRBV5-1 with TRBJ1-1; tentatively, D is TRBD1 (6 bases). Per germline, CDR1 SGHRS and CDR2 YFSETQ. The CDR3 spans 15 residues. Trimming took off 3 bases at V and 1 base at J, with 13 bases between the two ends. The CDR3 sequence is CASSSLGGENTEAFF. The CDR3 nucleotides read TGCGCCAGCAGCTCCCTTGGGGGCGAGAACACTGAAGCTTTCTTT. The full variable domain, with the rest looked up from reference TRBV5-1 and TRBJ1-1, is KAGVTQTPRYLIKTRGQQVTLSCSPISGHRSVSWYQQTPGQGLQFLFEYFSETQRNKGNFPGRFSGRQFSNSRSEMNVSTLELGDSALYLCASSSLGGENTEAFFGQGTRLTVV.

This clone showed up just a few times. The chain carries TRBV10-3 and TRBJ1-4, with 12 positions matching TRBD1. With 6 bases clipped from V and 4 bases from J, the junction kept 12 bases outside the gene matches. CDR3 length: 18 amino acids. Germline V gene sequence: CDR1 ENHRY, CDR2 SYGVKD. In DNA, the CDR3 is TGTGCCATCAGCACCGGGACAGGGGGCGCCGGGTATAATGAAAAACTGTTTTTT. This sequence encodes CAISTGTGGAGYNEKLFF.